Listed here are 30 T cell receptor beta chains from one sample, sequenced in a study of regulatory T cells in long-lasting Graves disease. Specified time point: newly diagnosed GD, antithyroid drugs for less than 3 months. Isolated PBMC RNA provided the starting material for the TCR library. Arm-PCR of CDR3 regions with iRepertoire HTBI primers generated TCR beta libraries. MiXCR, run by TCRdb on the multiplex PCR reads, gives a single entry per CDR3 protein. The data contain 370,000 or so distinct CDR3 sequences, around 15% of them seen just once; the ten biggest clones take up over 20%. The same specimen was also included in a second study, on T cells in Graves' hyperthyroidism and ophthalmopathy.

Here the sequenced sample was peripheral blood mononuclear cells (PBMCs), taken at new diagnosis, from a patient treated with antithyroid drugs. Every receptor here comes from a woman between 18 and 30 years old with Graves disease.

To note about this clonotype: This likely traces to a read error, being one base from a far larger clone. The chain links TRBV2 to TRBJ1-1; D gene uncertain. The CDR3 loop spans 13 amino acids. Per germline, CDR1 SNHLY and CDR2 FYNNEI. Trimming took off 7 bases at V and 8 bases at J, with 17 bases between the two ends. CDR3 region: CASNPHPRSEAFF. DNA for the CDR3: TGTGCCAGCAACCCCCACCCGAGATCCGAAGCTTTCTTT.

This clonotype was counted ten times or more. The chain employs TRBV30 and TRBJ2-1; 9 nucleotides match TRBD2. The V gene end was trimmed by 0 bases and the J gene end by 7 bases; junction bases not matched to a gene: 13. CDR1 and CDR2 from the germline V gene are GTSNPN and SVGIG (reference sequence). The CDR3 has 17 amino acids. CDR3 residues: CAWSVRLAVLSGNEQFF. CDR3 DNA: TGTGCCTGGAGTGTGAGACTAGCGGTGCTAAGTGGGAATGAGCAGTTCTTC.

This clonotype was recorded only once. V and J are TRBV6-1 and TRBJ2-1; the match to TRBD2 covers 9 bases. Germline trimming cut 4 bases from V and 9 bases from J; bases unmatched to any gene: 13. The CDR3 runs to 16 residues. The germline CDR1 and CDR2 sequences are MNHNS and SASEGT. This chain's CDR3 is CASSVGTTSGISEQFF. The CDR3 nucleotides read TGTGCCAGCAGTGTGGGGACGACTAGCGGAATAAGTGAGCAGTTCTTC.

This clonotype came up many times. This chain's CDR3 is CASSSVIRNGGPYNEQFF. The DNA for the CDR3 is TGTGCCAGCAGCTCCGTAATCAGGAACGGGGGCCCCTACAATGAGCAGTTCTTC. V and J are TRBV7-8 and TRBJ2-1; TRBD1 or TRBD2 may be the D gene (6 bases each). Germline CDR1 reads SGHVS; CDR2 reads FQNEAQ. This CDR3 is built from 18 residues. Trimming cost V 4 bases and J 2 bases, with 21 bases left between them.

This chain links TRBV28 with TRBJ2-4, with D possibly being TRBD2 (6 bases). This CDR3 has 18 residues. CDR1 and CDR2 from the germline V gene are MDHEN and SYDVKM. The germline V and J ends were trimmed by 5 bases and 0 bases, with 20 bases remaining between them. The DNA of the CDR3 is TGTGCCAGCAGTCTCTGGACTAACGGGAGCTTAGCCAAAAACATTCAGTACTTC. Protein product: CASSLWTNGSLAKNIQYF.

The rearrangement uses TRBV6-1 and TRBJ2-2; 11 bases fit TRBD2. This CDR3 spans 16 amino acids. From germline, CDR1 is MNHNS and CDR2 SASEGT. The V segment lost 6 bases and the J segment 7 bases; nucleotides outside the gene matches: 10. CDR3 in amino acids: CASRDILAGDLGELFF. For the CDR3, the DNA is TGTGCCAGCAGAGACATACTAGCGGGAGACCTCGGGGAGCTGTTTTTT.

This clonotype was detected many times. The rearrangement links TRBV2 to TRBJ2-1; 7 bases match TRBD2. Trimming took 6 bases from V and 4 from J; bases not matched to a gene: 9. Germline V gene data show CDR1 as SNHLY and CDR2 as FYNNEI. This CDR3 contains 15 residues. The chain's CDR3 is CASSRAGGSYNEQFF. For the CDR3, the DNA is TGTGCCAGCAGCCGGGCCGGGGGGAGTTACAATGAGCAGTTCTTC. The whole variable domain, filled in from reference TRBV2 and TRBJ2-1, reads EPEVTQTPSHQVTQMGQEVILRCVPISNHLYFYWYRQILGQKVEFLVSFYNNEISEKSEIFDDQFSVERPDGSNFTLKIRSTKLEDSAMYFCASSRAGGSYNEQFFGPGTRLTVL.

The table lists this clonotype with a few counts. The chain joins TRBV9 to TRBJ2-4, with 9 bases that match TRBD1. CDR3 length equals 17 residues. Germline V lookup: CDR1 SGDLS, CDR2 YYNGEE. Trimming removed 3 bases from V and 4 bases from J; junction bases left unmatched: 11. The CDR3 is CASSGGQGRGDKNIQYF. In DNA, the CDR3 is TGTGCCAGCAGCGGGGGACAGGGCCGGGGGGATAAAAACATTCAGTACTTC.

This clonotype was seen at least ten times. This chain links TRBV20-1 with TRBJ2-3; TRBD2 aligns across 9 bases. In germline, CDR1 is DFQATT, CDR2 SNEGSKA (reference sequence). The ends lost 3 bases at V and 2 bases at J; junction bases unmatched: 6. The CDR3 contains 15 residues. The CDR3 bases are TGCAGTGCTAGCAGCGGGGGGACTCACACAGATACGCAGTATTTT. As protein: CSASSGGTHTDTQYF.

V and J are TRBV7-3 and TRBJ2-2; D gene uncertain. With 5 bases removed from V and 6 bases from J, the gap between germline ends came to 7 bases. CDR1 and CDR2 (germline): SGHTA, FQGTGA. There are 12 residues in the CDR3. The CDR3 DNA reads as TGTGCCAGCAGCGGACCCTCCGGGGAGCTGTTTTTT. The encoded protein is CASSGPSGELFF.

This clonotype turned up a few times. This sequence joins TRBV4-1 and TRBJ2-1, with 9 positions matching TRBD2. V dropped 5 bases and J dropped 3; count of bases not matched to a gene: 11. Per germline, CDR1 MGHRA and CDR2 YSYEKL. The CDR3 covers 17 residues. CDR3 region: CASSLGSGSFNYNEQFF. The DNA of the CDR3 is TGCGCCAGCAGCTTGGGTAGCGGGAGTTTTAACTACAATGAGCAGTTCTTC.

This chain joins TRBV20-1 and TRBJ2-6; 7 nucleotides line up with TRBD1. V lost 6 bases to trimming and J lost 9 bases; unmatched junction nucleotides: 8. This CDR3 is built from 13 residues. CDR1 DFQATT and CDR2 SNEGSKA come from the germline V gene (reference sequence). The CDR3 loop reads CSAPDRAYNVLTF. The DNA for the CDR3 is TGCAGTGCCCCCGACAGGGCATACAACGTCCTGACTTTC.

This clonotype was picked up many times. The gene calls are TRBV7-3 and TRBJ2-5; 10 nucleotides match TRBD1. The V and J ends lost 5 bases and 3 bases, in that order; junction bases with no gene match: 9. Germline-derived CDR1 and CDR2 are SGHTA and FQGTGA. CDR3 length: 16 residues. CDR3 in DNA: TGTGCCAGCAGCCCCCGGACAGGGGGATTCAAAGAGACCCAGTACTTC. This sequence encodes CASSPRTGGFKETQYF.

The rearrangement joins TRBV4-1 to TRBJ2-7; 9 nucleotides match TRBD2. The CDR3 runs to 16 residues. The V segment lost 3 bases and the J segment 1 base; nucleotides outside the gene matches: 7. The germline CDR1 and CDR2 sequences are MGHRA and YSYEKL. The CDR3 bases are TGCGCCAGCAGCCAGCAAATAGCGGGGGCGTCCTACGAGCAGTACTTC. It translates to CASSQQIAGASYEQYF.

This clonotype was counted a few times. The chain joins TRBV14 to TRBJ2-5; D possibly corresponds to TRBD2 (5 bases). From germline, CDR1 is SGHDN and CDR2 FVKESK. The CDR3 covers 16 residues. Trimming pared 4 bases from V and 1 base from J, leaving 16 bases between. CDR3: CASSPRLFPLQETQYF. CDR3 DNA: TGTGCCAGCAGCCCAAGACTATTTCCCCTCCAAGAGACCCAGTACTTC.

As DNA, the CDR3 is TGTGCCAGCAGTGTACTGGGTTACGAGCAGTACTTC. Encoded protein: CASSVLGYEQYF. The gene calls are TRBV2 and TRBJ2-7; D not certain. The CDR3 runs 12 residues. Trimming cost V 4 bases and J 4 bases, with 8 bases left between them. The germline CDR1 and CDR2 sequences are SNHLY and FYNNEI. Full variable domain (rest looked up from reference TRBV2 and TRBJ2-7): EPEVTQTPSHQVTQMGQEVILRCVPISNHLYFYWYRQILGQKVEFLVSFYNNEISEKSEIFDDQFSVERPDGSNFTLKIRSTKLEDSAMYFCASSVLGYEQYFGPGTRLTVT.

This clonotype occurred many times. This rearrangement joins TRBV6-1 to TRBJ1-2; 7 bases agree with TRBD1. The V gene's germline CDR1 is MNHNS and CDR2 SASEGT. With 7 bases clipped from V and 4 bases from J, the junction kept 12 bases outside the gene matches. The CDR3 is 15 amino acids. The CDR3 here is CASINNLGGSYGYTF. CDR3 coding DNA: TGTGCCAGCATCAATAACTTAGGGGGCTCCTATGGCTACACCTTC.

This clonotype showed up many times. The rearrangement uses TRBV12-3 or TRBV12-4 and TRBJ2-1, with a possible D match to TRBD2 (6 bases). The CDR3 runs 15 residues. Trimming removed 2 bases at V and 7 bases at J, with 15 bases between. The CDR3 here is CASSLPGTGNNEQFF. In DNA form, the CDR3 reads TGTGCCAGCAGTTTACCGGGGACTGGGAATAATGAGCAGTTCTTC.

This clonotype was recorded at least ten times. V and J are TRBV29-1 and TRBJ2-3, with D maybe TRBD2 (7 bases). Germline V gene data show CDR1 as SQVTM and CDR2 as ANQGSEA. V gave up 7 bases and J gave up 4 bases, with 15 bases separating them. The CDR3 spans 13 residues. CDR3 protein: CSGEGGPADTQYF. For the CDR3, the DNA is TGCAGCGGTGAGGGGGGGCCAGCAGATACGCAGTATTTT.

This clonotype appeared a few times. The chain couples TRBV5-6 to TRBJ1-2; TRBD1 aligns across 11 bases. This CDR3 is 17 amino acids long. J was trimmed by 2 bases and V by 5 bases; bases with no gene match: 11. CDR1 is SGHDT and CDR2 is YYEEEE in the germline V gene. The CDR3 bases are TGTGCCAGCAGACCTGGACAGGGGGCCTTGATAAACTATGGCTACACCTTC. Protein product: CASRPGQGALINYGYTF.

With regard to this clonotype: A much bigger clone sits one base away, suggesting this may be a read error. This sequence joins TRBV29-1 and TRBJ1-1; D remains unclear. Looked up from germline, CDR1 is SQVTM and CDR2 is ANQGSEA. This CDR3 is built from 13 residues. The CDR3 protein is CSVEVQLNTEAYF. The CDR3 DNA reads TGCAGCGTTGAAGTACAGTTGAACACTGAAGCTTACTTT.

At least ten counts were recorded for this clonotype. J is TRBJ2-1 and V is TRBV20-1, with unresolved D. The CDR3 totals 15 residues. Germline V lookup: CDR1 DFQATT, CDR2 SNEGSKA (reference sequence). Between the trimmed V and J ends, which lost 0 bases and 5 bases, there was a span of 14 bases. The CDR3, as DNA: TGCAGTGCTAGAGAGTATGCCTTCGACCACAATGAGCAGTTCTTC. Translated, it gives CSAREYAFDHNEQFF.

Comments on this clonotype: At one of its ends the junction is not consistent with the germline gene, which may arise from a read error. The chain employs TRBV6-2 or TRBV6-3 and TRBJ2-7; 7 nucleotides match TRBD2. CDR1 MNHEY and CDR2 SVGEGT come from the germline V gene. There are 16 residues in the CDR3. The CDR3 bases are TGTGCCAGCAGTAGAACTAGCGTGGGGGAATCCTACGAGCAGCACTTC. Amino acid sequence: CASSRTSVGESYEQHF.

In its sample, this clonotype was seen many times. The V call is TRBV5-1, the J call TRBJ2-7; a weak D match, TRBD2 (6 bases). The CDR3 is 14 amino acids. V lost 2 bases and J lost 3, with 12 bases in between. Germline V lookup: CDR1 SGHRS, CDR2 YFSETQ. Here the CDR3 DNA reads TGCGCCAGCAGCTTAGGAGGGGTGGACTACGAGCAGTACTTC. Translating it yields CASSLGGVDYEQYF.

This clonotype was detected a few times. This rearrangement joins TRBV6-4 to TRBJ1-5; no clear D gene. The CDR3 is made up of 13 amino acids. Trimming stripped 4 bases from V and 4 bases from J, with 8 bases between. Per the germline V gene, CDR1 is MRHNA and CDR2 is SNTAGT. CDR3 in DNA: TGTGCCAGCAGTGCGGCGGAAAATCAGCCCCAGCATTTT. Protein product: CASSAAENQPQHF.

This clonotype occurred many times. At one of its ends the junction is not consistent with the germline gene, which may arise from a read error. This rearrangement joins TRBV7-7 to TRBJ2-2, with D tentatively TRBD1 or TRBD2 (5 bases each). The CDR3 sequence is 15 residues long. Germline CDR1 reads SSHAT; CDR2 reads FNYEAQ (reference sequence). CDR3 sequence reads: CASSHGGVNTGELFF. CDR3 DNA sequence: TGTGCTAGCAGCCATGGGGGAGTCAACACCGGGGAGCTGTTTTTT.

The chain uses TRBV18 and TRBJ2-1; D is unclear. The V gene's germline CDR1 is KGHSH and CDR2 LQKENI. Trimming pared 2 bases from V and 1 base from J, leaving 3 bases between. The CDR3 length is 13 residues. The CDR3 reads CASSPESYNEQFF. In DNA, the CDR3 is TGTGCCAGCTCACCAGAGTCCTACAATGAGCAGTTCTTC.

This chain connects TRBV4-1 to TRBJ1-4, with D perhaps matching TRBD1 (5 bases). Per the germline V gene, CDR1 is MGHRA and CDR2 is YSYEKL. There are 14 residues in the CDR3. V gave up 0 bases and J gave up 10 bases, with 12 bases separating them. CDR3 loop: CASSQEGRGGKLFF. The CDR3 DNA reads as TGCGCCAGCAGCCAAGAGGGACGGGGTGGAAAACTGTTTTTT.

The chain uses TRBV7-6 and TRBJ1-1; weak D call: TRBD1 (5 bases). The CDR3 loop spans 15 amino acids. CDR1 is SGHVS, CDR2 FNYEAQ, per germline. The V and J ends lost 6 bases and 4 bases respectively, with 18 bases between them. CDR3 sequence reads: CASSLSGGVSTEAFF. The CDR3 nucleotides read TGTGCCAGCAGTTTGAGTGGGGGGGTGAGCACTGAAGCTTTCTTT.

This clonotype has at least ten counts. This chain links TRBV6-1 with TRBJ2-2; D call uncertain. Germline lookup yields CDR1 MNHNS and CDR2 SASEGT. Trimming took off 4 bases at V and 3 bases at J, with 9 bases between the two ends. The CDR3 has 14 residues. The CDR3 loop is CASSGGFDTGELFF. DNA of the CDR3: TGTGCCAGCAGTGGTGGCTTCGACACCGGGGAGCTGTTTTTT.